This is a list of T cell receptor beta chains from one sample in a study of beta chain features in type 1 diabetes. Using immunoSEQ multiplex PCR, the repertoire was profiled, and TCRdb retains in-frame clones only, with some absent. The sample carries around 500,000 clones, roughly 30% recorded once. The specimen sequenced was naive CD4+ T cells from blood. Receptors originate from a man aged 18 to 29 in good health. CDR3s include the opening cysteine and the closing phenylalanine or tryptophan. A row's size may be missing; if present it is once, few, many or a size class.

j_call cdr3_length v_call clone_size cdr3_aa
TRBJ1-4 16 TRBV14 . CASSQDYTSTNEKLFF
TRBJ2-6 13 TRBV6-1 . CAINYSGANVLTF
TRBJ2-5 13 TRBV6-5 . CASAGQGKETQYF
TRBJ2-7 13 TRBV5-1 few CASRPGQGDEQYF
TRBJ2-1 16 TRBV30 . CAWKAGSGSSPNEQFF
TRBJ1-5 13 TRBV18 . CASSLGSDQPQHF
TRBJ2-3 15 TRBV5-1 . CASSLAGQGTDTQYF
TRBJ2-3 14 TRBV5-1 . CASSLSTSTDTQYF
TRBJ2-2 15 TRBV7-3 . CASSLSPGDTGELFF
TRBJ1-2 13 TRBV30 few CAWSRGGNYGYTF
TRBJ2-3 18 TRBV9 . CASSPGTSGPLGTDTQYF
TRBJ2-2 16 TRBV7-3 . CASSPSGTANTGELFF
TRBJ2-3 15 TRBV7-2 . CASSPGWESTDTQYF
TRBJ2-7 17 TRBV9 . CASSVSGGDGKSYEQYF
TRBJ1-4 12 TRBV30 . CAWEIANEKLFF
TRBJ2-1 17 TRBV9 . CASSVTGNGLSYNEQFF
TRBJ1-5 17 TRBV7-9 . CASSWAVVGSSNQPQHF
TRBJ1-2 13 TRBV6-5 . CASSSAGGYGYTF
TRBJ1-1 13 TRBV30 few CAWSVVGNTEAFF
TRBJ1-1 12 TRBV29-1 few CSVGGGAVNSFF
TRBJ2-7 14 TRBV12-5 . CASGLEDRVNEQYF
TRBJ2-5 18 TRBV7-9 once CASSPGLAGGPTGETQYF
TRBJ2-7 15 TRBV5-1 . CASSPRTGVTYEQYF
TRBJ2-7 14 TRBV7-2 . CASSLGVRSYEQYF
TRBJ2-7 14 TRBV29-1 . CSVSTQQRPYEQYF
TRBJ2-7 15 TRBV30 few CAWSLHTGTSDEQYF
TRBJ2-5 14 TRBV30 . CAWRLQGAGETQYF
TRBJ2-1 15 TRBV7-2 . CASSLARLAGYEQFF
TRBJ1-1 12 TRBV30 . CAWSPREGEAFF
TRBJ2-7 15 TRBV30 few CAWSVVDRRYYEQYF
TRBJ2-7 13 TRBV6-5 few CASRLLAGYEQYF
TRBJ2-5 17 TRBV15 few CATSREGIGDKAKTQYF
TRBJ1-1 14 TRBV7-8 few CASSLVDGATEAFF
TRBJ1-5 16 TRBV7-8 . CASSPQRGGINQPQHF
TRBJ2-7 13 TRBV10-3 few CAIRGTGPWEQYF
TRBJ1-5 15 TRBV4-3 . CASSREHLSNQPQHF
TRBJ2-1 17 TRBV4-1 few CASSQDSGVGYYNEQFF
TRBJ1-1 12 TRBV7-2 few CASSLLVTEAFF
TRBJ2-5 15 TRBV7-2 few CASSFAGLLQETQYF
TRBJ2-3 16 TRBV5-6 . CASSLRLAGESDTQYF
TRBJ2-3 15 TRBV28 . CASSAAGVSTDTQYF
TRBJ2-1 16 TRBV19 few CASSPQRGTAYNEQFF
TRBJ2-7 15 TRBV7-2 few CASSLKGASSYEQYF
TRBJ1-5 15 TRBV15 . CATSPGPSRNQPQHF
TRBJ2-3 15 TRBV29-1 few CSVEDTGRWADTQYF
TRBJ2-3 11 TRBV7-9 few CASSTGTAQYF
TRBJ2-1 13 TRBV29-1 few CSVADRVYNEQFF
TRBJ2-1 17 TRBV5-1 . CASTKTSGRGYYNEQFF
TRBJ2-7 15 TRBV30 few CAWSRSLAGAGEQYF
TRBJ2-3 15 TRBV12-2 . CASRRAGGGTDTQYF
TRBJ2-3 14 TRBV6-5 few CASSPTASTDTQYF
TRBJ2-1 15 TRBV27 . CASSLWLAGGNEQFF
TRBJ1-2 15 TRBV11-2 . CASSLDRGQNYGYTF
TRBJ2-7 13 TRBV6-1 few CASSEQRTYEQYF